These T cell receptor beta chains were read from a single sample in a study of shared clonotypes between healthy human individuals. TCRdb's table, derived via immunoSEQ multiplex PCR, lists solely in-frame clones and lacks some. The data contain 550,000 to 650,000 clones, 96% of them singletons. The sample comprised naive CD8+ T cells sorted from blood. The receptors were gathered from a woman in her 30s in good health. CDR3s include the opening cysteine and the closing phenylalanine or tryptophan. D genes are given only for firm matches. Some rows mark clone size as missing; the rest say once, few, many or name a class of expanded clone.

V	D	J	size	DNA	CDR3
TRBV6-5	TRBD1	TRBJ1-2	NA	TGTGCCAGCAGTTACTCTGGGACAGGGAATGAAGGCTACACCTTC	CASSYSGTGNEGYTF
TRBV4-1	NA	TRBJ2-4	NA	TGCGCCAGCAGCACGGTGAGGGGGGCCCTTAACTTC	CASSTVRGALNF
TRBV27	NA	TRBJ1-5	few	TGTGCCAGCAGTCAATTTGGGCAGCCCCAGCATTTT	CASSQFGQPQHF
TRBV11-1	TRBD1	TRBJ2-7	NA	TGTGCCAGCAGCACCGGGACAGCTGCTGTCTTC	CASSTGTAAVF
TRBV9	NA	TRBJ2-7	NA	TGTGCCAGCAGCGTAGGTATAGGGACCTACGAGCAGTACTTC	CASSVGIGTYEQYF
TRBV27	TRBD1	TRBJ2-7	many	TGTGCCAGCAGTCCCGGGACAGGGCACGAGCAGTACTTC	CASSPGTGHEQYF
TRBV28	TRBD2	TRBJ2-7	NA	TGTGCCACCGGGACTAGTTCGCCCTACGAGCAGTACTTC	CATGTSSPYEQYF
TRBV30	NA	TRBJ2-7	NA	TGTGCCTGGAGTGCCCACTACGAGCAGTACTTC	CAWSAHYEQYF
TRBV4-1	NA	TRBJ2-3	NA	TGCGCCAGCAGCCAAGCAGTAGATACGCAGTATTTT	CASSQAVDTQYF
TRBV6-5	NA	TRBJ2-7	NA	TGTGCCAGCAGCCCCCGGGGCCCATCCTACGAGCAGTACTTC	CASSPRGPSYEQYF
TRBV28	NA	TRBJ2-5	NA	TGTGCCAGCAGTTTCGGGACCCAGTACTTC	CASSFGTQYF
TRBV10-2	TRBD2	TRBJ2-1	once	TGCGCCAGCAAATCCCTAGCGGGAGAGCGGTACAATGAGCAGTTCTTC	CASKSLAGERYNEQFF
TRBV10-2	NA	TRBJ2-1	NA	TGCGCCAGCGGAAGGACAGACAATGAGCAGTTCTTC	CASGRTDNEQFF
TRBV30	NA	TRBJ2-3	once	TGTGCCTGGAGTGGGGAGGAGGCAGATACGCAGTATTTT	CAWSGEEADTQYF
TRBV27	NA	TRBJ2-7	NA	TGTGCCAGCAGTTTACGTCCCCTGGGCTACGAGCAGTACTTC	CASSLRPLGYEQYF
TRBV27	TRBD1	TRBJ2-7	NA	TGTGCCACCCGGACAGGGAGGGAGCAGTACTTC	CATRTGREQYF
TRBV5-6	TRBD2	TRBJ2-1	NA	TGTGCCAGCAGCTCCGGGACTAGCGGGAGTGATGAGCAGTTCTTC	CASSSGTSGSDEQFF
TRBV6-5	NA	TRBJ2-7	NA	TGTGCCAGCAGTTACTCGTTCGGCTACGAGCAGTACTTC	CASSYSFGYEQYF
TRBV28	NA	TRBJ2-1	NA	TGTGCCAGCAGTTTAACGGGTCTTACCAATGAGCAGTTCTTC	CASSLTGLTNEQFF
TRBV28	NA	TRBJ2-7	NA	TGTGCCAGCAGTTTACTCCTTGGCGGAACGTCCTACGAGCAGTACTTC	CASSLLLGGTSYEQYF
TRBV6-4	TRBD2	TRBJ2-1	NA	TGTGCCAGCAGTGACTGGGGGGGAGTCACCTCCTACAATGAGCAGTTCTTC	CASSDWGGVTSYNEQFF
TRBV9	TRBD1	TRBJ2-7	NA	TGTGCCAGCAGCGTACAGTCGGGACAGGGCGCCGAGCAGTACTTC	CASSVQSGQGAEQYF
TRBV28	TRBD1	TRBJ1-2	NA	TGTGCCAGCACCTTCAAGACAGGGGTGGGCTACACCTTC	CASTFKTGVGYTF
TRBV28	NA	TRBJ2-1	NA	TGTGCCAGCAGTTTATGGGGGGGAGAATGGATCTTC	CASSLWGGEWIF
TRBV5-1	NA	TRBJ2-7	NA	TGCGCCAGCAGCAAGACAGATTCCTACGAGCAGTACTTC	CASSKTDSYEQYF
TRBV6-5	NA	TRBJ2-7	NA	TGTGCCAGCAGTTACTCGCTGGGGGGCTACGAGCAGTACTTC	CASSYSLGGYEQYF
TRBV19	TRBD2	TRBJ2-1	NA	TGTGCCAGTAGTATAGTGCTAGCGGGAGTTAATGAGCAGTTCTTC	CASSIVLAGVNEQFF
TRBV28	NA	TRBJ2-7	NA	TGTGCCAGCAGTTTAACTCGCATGACCTATCGGCAGTACTTC	CASSLTRMTYRQYF
TRBV27	TRBD1	TRBJ2-7	NA	TGTGCCAGCAGTTTATGGGGACAGGGGGCGAACGAGCAGTACTTC	CASSLWGQGANEQYF
TRBV7-2	NA	TRBJ2-1	NA	TGTGCCAGCAGCTTAGTCCCAGGGGAGGTATACAATGAGCAGTTCTTC	CASSLVPGEVYNEQFF
TRBV18	TRBD1	TRBJ1-2	NA	TGTGCCACCTCCCTCCGGGACAGGGACAACTATGGCTACACCTTC	CATSLRDRDNYGYTF
TRBV29-1	TRBD2	TRBJ2-1	NA	TGCAGCGTTGGTGGAGGACTAGCGGAGTTTTACAATGAGCAGTTCTTC	CSVGGGLAEFYNEQFF
TRBV13	NA	TRBJ1-2	NA	TGTGCCAGCAGCCTCGGAGGGGCAGTTAGCTATGGCTACACCTTC	CASSLGGAVSYGYTF
TRBV27	NA	TRBJ2-6	NA	TGTGCCAGCAGCGACAGGTCTGGGGCCAACGTCCTGACTTTC	CASSDRSGANVLTF
TRBV13	NA	TRBJ2-5	NA	TGTGCCAGCAGCTTAGTCGGACGAATGGGGGAGACCCAGTACTTC	CASSLVGRMGETQYF
TRBV7-6	NA	TRBJ2-6	NA	TGTGCCAGCAGCTTTGGCCAGCTTGGGGCCAACGTCCTGACTTTC	CASSFGQLGANVLTF
TRBV15	TRBD2	TRBJ2-7	NA	TGTGCCACCAGCAGACTAGCGGGCGCCTCCTACGAGCAGTACTTC	CATSRLAGASYEQYF
TRBV2	NA	TRBJ1-1	NA	TGTGCCAGCAGCCCCAGCACTTACACTGAAGCTTTCTTT	CASSPSTYTEAFF
TRBV10-3	NA	TRBJ2-3	once	TGTGCCATCAGTGGGTCTAGAGAGGACCTCCGGAGCACAGATACGCAGTATTTT	CAISGSREDLRSTDTQYF
TRBV29-1	NA	TRBJ1-3	NA	TGCAGCGCCGTCGGGGGTTTCTCTGGAAACACCATATATTTT	CSAVGGFSGNTIYF